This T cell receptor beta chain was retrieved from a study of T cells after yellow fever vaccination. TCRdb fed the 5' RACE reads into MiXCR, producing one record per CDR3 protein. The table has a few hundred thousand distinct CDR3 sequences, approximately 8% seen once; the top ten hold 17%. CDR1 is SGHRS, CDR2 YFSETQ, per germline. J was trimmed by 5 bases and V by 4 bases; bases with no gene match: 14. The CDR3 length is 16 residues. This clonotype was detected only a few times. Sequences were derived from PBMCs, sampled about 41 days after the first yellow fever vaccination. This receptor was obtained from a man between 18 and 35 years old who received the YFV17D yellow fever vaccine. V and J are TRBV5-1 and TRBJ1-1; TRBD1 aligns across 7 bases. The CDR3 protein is CASSVTGMGSRTEAFF. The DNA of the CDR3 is TGCGCCAGCAGCGTGACAGGGATGGGGTCGAGGACTGAAGCTTTCTTT.